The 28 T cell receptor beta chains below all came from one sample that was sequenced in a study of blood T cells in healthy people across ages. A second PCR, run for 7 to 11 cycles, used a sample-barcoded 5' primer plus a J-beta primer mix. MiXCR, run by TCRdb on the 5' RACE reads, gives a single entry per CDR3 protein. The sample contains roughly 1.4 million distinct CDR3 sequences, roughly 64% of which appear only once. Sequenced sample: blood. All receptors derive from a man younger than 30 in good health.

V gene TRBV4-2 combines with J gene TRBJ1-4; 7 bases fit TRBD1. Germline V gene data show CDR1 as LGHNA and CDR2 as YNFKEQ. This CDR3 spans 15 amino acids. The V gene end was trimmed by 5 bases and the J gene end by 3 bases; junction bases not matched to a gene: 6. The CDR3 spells CASSVLTGPNEKLFF. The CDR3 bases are TGTGCCAGCAGCGTACTGACAGGGCCTAATGAAAAACTGTTTTTT.

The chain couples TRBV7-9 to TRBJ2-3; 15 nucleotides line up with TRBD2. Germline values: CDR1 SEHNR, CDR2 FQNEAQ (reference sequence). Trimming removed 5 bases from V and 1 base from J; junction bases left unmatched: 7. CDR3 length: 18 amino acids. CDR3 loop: CASSGRTSGRVRTDTQYF. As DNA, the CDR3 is TGTGCCAGCAGCGGAAGGACTAGCGGGAGGGTCCGCACAGATACGCAGTATTTT.

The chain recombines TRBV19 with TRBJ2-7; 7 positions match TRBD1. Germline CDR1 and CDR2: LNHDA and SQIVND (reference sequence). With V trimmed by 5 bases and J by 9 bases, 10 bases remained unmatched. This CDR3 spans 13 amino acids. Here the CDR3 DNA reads TGTGCCAGTAGTGAGGGACAGAGGGCTGCGCAGTACTTC. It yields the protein CASSEGQRAAQYF.

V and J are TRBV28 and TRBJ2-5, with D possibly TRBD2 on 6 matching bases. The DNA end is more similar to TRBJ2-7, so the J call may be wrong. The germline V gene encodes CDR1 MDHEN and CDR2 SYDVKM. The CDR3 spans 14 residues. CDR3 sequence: CASRIAPGGLEQYF. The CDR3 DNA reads TGTGCCAGCAGGATTGCTCCTGGAGGGCTCGAGCAGTACTTC.

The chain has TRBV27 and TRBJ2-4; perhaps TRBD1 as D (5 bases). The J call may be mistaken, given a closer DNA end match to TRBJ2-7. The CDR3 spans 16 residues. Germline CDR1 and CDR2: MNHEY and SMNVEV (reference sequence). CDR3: CASSSRAGDTYYEQYF. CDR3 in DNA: TGTGCCAGCAGTTCCAGGGCCGGAGATACTTACTACGAGCAGTACTTC.

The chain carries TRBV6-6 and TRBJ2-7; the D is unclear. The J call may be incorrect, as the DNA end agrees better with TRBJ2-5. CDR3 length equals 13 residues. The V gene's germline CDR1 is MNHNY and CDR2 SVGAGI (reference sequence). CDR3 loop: CASRATPKVTQYF. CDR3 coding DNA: TGTGCCAGCAGGGCGACACCGAAAGTGACCCAGTACTTC.

CDR3 residues: CATSDLTGRGSEQFF. DNA for the CDR3: TGTGCCACCAGTGACCTGACAGGGAGAGGGTCTGAGCAGTTCTTC. The chain employs TRBV24-1 and TRBJ2-1; 7 nucleotides match TRBD1. Trimming took 4 bases from V and 9 from J; bases not matched to a gene: 11. Germline CDR1 and CDR2: KGHDR and SFDVKD. This CDR3 contains 15 residues.

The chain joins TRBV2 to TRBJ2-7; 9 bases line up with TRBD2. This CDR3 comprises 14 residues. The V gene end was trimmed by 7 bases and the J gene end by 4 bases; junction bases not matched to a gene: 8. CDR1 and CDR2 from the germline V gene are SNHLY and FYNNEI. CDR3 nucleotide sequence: TGTGCCAGCATTACCGGGACTAGCAGGTACGAGCAGTACTTC. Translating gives CASITGTSRYEQYF.

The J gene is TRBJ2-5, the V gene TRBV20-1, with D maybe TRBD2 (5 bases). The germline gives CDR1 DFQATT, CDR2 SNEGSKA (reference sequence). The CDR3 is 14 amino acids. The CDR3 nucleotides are TGCAGCTCACCGGGGTTACGAGGGCAAGAGACCCAGTACTTC. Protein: CSSPGLRGQETQYF.

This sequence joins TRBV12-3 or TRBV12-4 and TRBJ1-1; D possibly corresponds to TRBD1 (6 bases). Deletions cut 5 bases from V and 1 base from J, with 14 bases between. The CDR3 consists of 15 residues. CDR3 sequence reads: CASSGRGNRNTEAFF. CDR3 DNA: TGTGCCAGCAGTGGCAGGGGAAATAGGAACACTGAAGCTTTCTTT.

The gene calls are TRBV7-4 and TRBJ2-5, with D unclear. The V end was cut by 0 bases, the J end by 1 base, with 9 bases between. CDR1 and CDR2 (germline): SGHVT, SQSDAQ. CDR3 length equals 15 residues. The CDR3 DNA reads TGTGCCAGCAGCTTAGCAGGGCGGTCCCAAGAGACCCAGTACTTC. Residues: CASSLAGRSQETQYF.

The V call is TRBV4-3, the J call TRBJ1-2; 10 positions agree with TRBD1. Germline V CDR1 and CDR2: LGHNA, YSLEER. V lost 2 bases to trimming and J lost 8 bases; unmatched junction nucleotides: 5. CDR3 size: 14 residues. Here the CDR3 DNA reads TGCGCCAGCAGCCAAACGACAGGGGGCAAGGGCTACACCTTC. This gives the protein CASSQTTGGKGYTF.

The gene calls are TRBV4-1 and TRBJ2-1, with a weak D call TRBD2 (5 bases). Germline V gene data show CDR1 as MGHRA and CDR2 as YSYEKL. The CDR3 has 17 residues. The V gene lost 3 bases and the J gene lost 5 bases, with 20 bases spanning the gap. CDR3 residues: CASSQGEGPRVNNEQFF. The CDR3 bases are TGCGCCAGCAGCCAGGGAGAAGGTCCGCGGGTGAACAATGAGCAGTTCTTC.

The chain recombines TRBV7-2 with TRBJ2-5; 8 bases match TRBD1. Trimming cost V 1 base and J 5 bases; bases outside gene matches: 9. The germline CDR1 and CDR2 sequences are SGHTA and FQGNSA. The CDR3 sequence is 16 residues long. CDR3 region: CASSLGGQGRWETQYF. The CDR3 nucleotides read TGTGCCAGCAGCTTAGGCGGACAGGGAAGATGGGAGACCCAGTACTTC.

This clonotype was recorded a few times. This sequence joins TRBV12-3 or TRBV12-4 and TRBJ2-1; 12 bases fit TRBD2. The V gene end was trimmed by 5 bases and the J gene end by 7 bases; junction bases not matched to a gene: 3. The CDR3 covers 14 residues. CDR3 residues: CASSVLAGGNEQFF. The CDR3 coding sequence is TGTGCCAGCAGTGTTCTAGCGGGGGGGAATGAGCAGTTCTTC.

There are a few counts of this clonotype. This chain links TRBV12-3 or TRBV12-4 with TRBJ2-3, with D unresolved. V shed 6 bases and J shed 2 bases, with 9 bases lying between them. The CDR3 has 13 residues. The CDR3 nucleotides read TGTGCCAGCAGGAACCTTATCACAGATACGCAGTATTTT. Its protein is CASRNLITDTQYF.

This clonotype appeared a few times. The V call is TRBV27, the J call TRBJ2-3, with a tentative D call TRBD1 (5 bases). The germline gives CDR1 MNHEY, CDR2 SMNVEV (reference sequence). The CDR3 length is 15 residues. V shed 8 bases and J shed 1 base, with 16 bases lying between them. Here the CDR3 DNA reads TGTGCCAGCCGCTCCAGGGCTTCTGGCACAGATACGCAGTATTTT. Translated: CASRSRASGTDTQYF.

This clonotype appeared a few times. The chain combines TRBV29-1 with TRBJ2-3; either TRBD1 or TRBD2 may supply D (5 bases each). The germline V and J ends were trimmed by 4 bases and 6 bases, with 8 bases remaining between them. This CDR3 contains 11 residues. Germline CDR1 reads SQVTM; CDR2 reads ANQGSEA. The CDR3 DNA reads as TGCAGCGTTGTCGAGGGGGATACGCAGTATTTT. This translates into CSVVEGDTQYF.

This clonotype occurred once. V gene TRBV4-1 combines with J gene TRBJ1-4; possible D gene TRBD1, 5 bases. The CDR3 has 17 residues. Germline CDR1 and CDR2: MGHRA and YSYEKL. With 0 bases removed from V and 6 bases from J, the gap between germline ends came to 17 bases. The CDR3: CASSQDTPKIGDEKLFF. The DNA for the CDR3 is TGCGCCAGCAGCCAAGATACACCCAAGATAGGGGATGAAAAACTGTTTTTT.

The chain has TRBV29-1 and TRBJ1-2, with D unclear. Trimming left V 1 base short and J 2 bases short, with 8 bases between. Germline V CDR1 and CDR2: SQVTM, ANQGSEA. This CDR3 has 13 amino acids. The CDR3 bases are TGCAGCGTTGAAGGTCTGGAAAACTATGGCTACACCTTC. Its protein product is CSVEGLENYGYTF.

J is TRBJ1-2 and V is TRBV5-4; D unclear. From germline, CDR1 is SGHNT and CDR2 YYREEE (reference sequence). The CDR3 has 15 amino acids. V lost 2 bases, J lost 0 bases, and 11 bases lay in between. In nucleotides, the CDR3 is TGTGCCAGCAGCTTTTATCGAAGAACTAACTATGGCTACACCTTC. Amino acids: CASSFYRRTNYGYTF.

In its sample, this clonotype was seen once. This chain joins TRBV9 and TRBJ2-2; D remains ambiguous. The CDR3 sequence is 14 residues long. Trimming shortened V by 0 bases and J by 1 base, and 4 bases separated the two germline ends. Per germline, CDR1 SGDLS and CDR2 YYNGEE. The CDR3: CASSVEVNTGELFF. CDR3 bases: TGTGCCAGCAGCGTAGAGGTGAACACCGGGGAGCTGTTTTTT.

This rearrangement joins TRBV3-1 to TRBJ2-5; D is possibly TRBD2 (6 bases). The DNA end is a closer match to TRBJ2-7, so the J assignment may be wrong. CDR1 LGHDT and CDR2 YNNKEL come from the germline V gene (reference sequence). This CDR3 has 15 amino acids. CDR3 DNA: TGTGCCAGCAGCCAAGACCCGGGAGATACCTACGAGCAGTACTTC. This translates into CASSQDPGDTYEQYF.

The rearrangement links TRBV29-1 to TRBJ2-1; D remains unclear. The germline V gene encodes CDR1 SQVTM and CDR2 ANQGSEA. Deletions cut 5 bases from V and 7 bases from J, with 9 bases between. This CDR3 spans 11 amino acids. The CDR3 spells CSVSYDNEQFF. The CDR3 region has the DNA TGCAGCGTTAGCTACGATAATGAGCAGTTCTTC.

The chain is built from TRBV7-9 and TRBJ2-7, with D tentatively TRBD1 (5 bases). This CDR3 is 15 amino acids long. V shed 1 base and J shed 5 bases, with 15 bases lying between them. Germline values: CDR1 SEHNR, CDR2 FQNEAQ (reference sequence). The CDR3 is CASSLVAGIPNEQYF. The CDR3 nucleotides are TGTGCCAGCAGCTTAGTTGCAGGGATCCCGAACGAGCAGTACTTC.

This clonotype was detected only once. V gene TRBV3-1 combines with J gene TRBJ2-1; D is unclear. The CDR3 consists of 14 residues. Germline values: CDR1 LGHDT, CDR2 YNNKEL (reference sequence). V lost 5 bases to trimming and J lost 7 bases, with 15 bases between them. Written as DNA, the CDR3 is TGTGCCAGCAGCTTGGGCCTATTAAAGAATGAGCAGTTCTTC. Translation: CASSLGLLKNEQFF.

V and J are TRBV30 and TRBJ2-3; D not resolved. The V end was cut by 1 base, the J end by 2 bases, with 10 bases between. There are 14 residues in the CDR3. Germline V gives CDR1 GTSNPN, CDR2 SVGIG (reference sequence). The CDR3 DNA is TGTGCCTGGAGTGAAGGCCCTTTCACAGATACGCAGTATTTT. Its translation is CAWSEGPFTDTQYF.

The CDR3: CASSWTSGSLSEQFF. CDR3 DNA: TGTGCCAGCAGTTGGACTAGCGGGAGCCTCAGTGAGCAGTTCTTC. The J gene is TRBJ2-1, the V gene TRBV6-5, with TRBD2 matching 13 bases. There are 15 residues in the CDR3. With V trimmed by 4 bases and J by 9 bases, 6 bases remained unmatched. The V gene's germline CDR1 is MNHEY and CDR2 SVGAGI.